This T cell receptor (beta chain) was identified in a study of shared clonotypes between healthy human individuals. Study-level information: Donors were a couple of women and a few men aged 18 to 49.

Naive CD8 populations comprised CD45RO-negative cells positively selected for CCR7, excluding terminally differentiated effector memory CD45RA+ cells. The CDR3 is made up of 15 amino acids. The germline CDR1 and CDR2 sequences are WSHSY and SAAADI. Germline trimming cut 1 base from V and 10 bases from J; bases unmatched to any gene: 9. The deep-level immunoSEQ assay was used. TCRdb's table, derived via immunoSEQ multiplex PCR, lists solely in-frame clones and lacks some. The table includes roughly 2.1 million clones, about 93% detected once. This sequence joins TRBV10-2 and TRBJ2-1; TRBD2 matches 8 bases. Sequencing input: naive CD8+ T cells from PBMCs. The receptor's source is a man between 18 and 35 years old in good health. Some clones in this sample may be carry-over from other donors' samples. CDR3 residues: CASSEYHGRAVEQFF. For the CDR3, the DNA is TGCGCCAGCAGTGAGTACCACGGGAGGGCCGTAGAGCAGTTCTTC.